Below, 11 T cell receptor beta chains from the same sample are listed, as sequenced in a study of T-cell memory formation after mild COVID-19. TCRdb redid the calling of the 5' RACE reads with MiXCR, one entry per CDR3 protein. The data contain over 150,000 distinct CDR3 sequences, under 15% of them singletons. The sequenced material came from PBMCs or a T cell subset sorted from them (not recorded which). These TCRs come from a man between 18 and 29 years old who had mild COVID-19 (a few samples of this study predate the infection). Cell type and time point are not known.

This clonotype was observed a handful of times. CDR3 nucleotides: TGTGCCACCAGTGAAGGCGGACGCCCAAGTACGCAGTATTTT. This gives the protein CATSEGGRPSTQYF. J is TRBJ2-3 and V is TRBV24-1, with unresolved D. Germline V gene lookup returns CDR1 KGHDR and CDR2 SFDVKD. This CDR3 comprises 14 residues. The V gene lost 4 bases and the J gene lost 8 bases, with 15 bases spanning the gap.

The chain joins TRBV20-1 to TRBJ1-1, with a weak D call TRBD1 (5 bases). V lost 5 bases and J lost 1, with 14 bases in between. Looked up from germline, CDR1 is DFQATT and CDR2 is SNEGSKA (reference sequence). This CDR3 spans 14 amino acids. The CDR3 loop reads CSAARRGRNTEAFF. The CDR3 DNA follows: TGCAGTGCTGCCCGTCGGGGGAGGAACACTGAAGCTTTCTTT.

As concerns this clonotype: It may be a read error: a sequence one base away is much more abundant. The chain couples TRBV18 to TRBJ1-1; D gene ambiguous. Germline V gene sequence: CDR1 KGHSH, CDR2 LQKENI. The CDR3 extends over 14 amino acids. CDR3 sequence reads: CARSPLSDLTEAFF. The CDR3 DNA is TGTGCCAGATCACCACTTTCGGACCTCACTGAAGCTTTCTTT.

The chain uses TRBV4-1 and TRBJ2-7; D gene ambiguous. In germline, CDR1 is MGHRA, CDR2 YSYEKL. The CDR3 has 15 amino acids. V lost 1 base to trimming and J lost 0 bases, with 10 bases between them. The CDR3 coding sequence is TGCGCCAGCAGCCAAGTGGGCGGTAGCTCCTACGAGCAGTACGTC. Amino acid sequence: CASSQVGGSSYEQYV.

This clonotype was observed a few times. The gene calls are TRBV7-2 and TRBJ1-3; 10 positions match TRBD1. J lost 3 bases, V lost 5 bases, and 4 bases had no gene match. The CDR3 has 15 amino acids. Germline values: CDR1 SGHTA, CDR2 FQGNSA. The CDR3 loop is CASSRDRGRGNTIYF. CDR3 DNA sequence: TGTGCCAGCAGCAGAGACAGGGGGCGTGGAAACACCATATATTTT.

The chain recombines TRBV20-1 with TRBJ2-5, with 10 bases aligning to TRBD2. The CDR3 covers 16 residues. The trim removed 4 bases at V and 0 bases at J, leaving 8 bases unmatched. Germline assignment: CDR1 DFQATT and CDR2 SNEGSKA (reference sequence). CDR3 DNA sequence: TGCAGTGCTACGCGGCCTAGCGGGAGAAACCAAGAGACCCAGTACTTC. Translation: CSATRPSGRNQETQYF.

The sample holds many counts of this clonotype. The chain employs TRBV4-3 and TRBJ2-7; tentatively, D is TRBD1 (5 bases). Per germline, CDR1 LGHNA and CDR2 YSLEER. The CDR3 contains 12 residues. Trimming stripped 1 base from V and 12 bases from J, with 13 bases between. CDR3 bases: TGCGCCAGCAGCCAAGCGTCAGGGTTTTCGTACGTC. Protein product: CASSQASGFSYV.

The sample holds a few counts of this clonotype. This chain joins TRBV30 and TRBJ2-1; no clear D gene. Germline CDR1 is GTSNPN and CDR2 is SVGIG (reference sequence). V gave up 4 bases and J gave up 4 bases, with 5 bases separating them. The CDR3 totals 11 residues. CDR3: CAWTDYNEQFF. Here the CDR3 DNA reads TGTGCCTGGACGGATTACAATGAGCAGTTCTTC.

This clonotype was counted many times. This chain connects TRBV7-2 to TRBJ2-7; D remains ambiguous. The V gene lost 3 bases and the J gene lost 2 bases, with 8 bases spanning the gap. In germline, CDR1 is SGHTA, CDR2 FQGNSA. This CDR3 has 13 residues. CDR3 nucleotide sequence: TGTGCCAGCAGCTTTGTTCCCACCTACGAGCAGTACTTC. Protein: CASSFVPTYEQYF.

The V and J genes are TRBV6-2 or TRBV6-3 and TRBJ2-5; 7 bases map to TRBD2. CDR3 length: 14 amino acids. Germline lookup yields CDR1 MNHEY and CDR2 SVGEGT. The junction had 5 bases not matched to a gene; V was cut back by 5 bases and J by 2 bases. In nucleotides, the CDR3 is TGTGCCAGCAGTGAGACTAGCCTTCAAGAGACCCAGTACTTC. Its translation is CASSETSLQETQYF.

This clonotype has just a few counts. V gene TRBV15 combines with J gene TRBJ2-3, with 9 bases identical to TRBD2. This CDR3 region has 16 residues. The V gene end was trimmed by 5 bases and the J gene end by 2 bases; junction bases not matched to a gene: 8. The V gene's germline CDR1 is LNHNV and CDR2 YYDKDF (reference sequence). DNA for the CDR3: TGTGCCACCAGCTCTTACCTAGCGGGGATCACAGATACGCAGTATTTT. Its protein is CATSSYLAGITDTQYF. Together with reference TRBV15 and TRBJ2-3, the CDR3 gives the full variable domain: DAMVIQNPRYQVTQFGKPVTLSCSQTLNHNVMYWYQQKSSQAPKLLFHYYDKDFNNEADTPDNFQSRRPNTSFCFLDIRSPGLGDTAMYLCATSSYLAGITDTQYFGPGTRLTVL.